The 32 T cell receptor beta chains in this list originate from one sample, sequenced in a study of blood T cell repertoires in COVID-19. Repertoires were generated with immunoSEQ multiplex PCR, while TCRdb's copy carries only in-frame clones and drops some. The table shows roughly 260,000 clones, with approximately 82% occurring only once. What was sequenced was peripheral blood. The origin of the receptors is a woman over 75 with active or convalescent COVID-19.

This clone was observed many times. The chain recombines TRBV14 with TRBJ2-1, with TRBD2 matching over 11 bases. The CDR3 runs 16 residues. J was trimmed by 4 bases and V by 4 bases; bases with no gene match: 6. Germline assignment: CDR1 SGHDN and CDR2 FVKESK. Here the CDR3 reads CASSRLTSGAYNEQFF. In DNA form, the CDR3 reads TGTGCCAGCAGCCGGTTGACTAGCGGGGCGTACAATGAGCAGTTCTTC.

The chain combines TRBV7-9 with TRBJ1-2; 8 bases are a match to TRBD1. The CDR3 has 12 amino acids. CDR1 is SEHNR and CDR2 is FQNEAQ in the germline V gene (reference sequence). V lost 7 bases to trimming and J lost 8 bases; unmatched junction nucleotides: 6. The CDR3 here is CASTPGTGGYTF. The CDR3 region has the DNA TGTGCCAGCACTCCTGGGACAGGAGGCTACACCTTC.

Many counts were recorded for this clone. This chain uses TRBV19 with TRBJ1-2; D remains unclear. Germline CDR1 reads LNHDA; CDR2 reads SQIVND (reference sequence). This CDR3 spans 15 amino acids. V was clipped by 3 bases and J by 8 bases, with 19 bases between them. The CDR3 DNA sequence: TGTGCCAGTAGTATGGGAAGACCGGACTTACAGGGCTACACCTTC. Its translation is CASSMGRPDLQGYTF.

The chain joins TRBV19 to TRBJ1-5, with 7 bases that match TRBD1. Germline V CDR1 and CDR2: LNHDA, SQIVND (reference sequence). V was pared by 4 bases and J by 0 bases, with 3 bases of the junction left unmatched. The CDR3 contains 15 residues. CDR3 loop: CASSRTGLSNQPQHF. The CDR3 region has the DNA TGTGCCAGTAGTAGGACAGGCCTTAGCAATCAGCCCCAGCATTTT.

The CDR3 loop is CAWSRGPPGELFF. CDR3 in DNA: TGTGCCTGGAGCAGGGGGCCCCCCGGGGAGCTGTTTTTT. The chain has TRBV30 and TRBJ2-2; 8 nucleotides agree with TRBD1. Per germline, CDR1 GTSNPN and CDR2 SVGIG (reference sequence). Unmatched junction bases numbered 3, after V lost 3 bases and J lost 6 bases. This CDR3 contains 13 residues.

This chain connects TRBV28 to TRBJ2-1, with 7 bases that match TRBD2. The germline gives CDR1 MDHEN, CDR2 SYDVKM. The CDR3 consists of 13 residues. Trimming at V came to 6 bases and at J to 8 bases, leaving 7 bases not matched to a gene. CDR3 coding DNA: TGTGCCAGCAGCTCAGGACTAGTCTATGAGCAGTTCTTC. It is translated as CASSSGLVYEQFF.

The genes are TRBV5-5 and TRBJ1-6; D is possibly TRBD1 (6 bases). CDR1 and CDR2 from the germline V gene are SGHKS and YYEKEE (reference sequence). With 3 bases removed from V and 6 bases from J, the gap between germline ends came to 16 bases. CDR3 length: 16 residues. CDR3 sequence reads: CASSWAGTTGNSPLHF. Written as DNA, the CDR3 is TGTGCCAGCAGCTGGGCCGGGACAACGGGTAATTCACCCCTCCACTTT.

The rearrangement joins TRBV10-3 to TRBJ2-3; possibly TRBD2 for D (6 bases). The V end was cut by 10 bases, the J end by 4 bases, with 18 bases between. The CDR3 totals 14 residues. The germline V gene has CDR1 ENHRY and CDR2 SYGVKD. Written as DNA, the CDR3 is TGTGCCACCCGGGACGGGAGAGGGGCAGATACGCAGTATTTT. It encodes CATRDGRGADTQYF.

This sequence joins TRBV19 and TRBJ1-5; the match to TRBD1 covers 8 bases. This CDR3 is 12 amino acids long. Unmatched junction bases numbered 4, after V lost 10 bases and J lost 5 bases. Per germline, CDR1 LNHDA and CDR2 SQIVND (reference sequence). The CDR3 sequence: CATGDRHQPQHF. CDR3 bases: TGTGCCACCGGGGACAGGCATCAGCCCCAGCATTTT.

This clone occurred once. The chain joins TRBV28 to TRBJ2-5; possible D gene TRBD1, 6 bases. The CDR3 length is 16 residues. Between the trimmed V and J ends, which lost 8 bases and 3 bases, there was a span of 22 bases. Germline CDR1 reads MDHEN; CDR2 reads SYDVKM. CDR3: CASSSSGAPEEETQYF. The CDR3 nucleotides read TGTGCCAGCTCTTCTTCAGGGGCCCCTGAAGAAGAGACCCAGTACTTC.

The J gene is TRBJ2-1, the V gene TRBV4-1, with TRBD2 as a possible D gene (5 bases). V lost 1 base and J 4 bases, leaving 17 bases between the germline ends. This CDR3 region has 17 residues. Germline V CDR1 and CDR2: MGHRA, YSYEKL. CDR3 in DNA: TGCGCCAGCAGCCAAGGTTTTATGCGGAGGAAATACAATGAGCAGTTCTTC. Translated, it gives CASSQGFMRRKYNEQFF.

The chain recombines TRBV10-2 with TRBJ2-1; D gene ambiguous. The germline gives CDR1 WSHSY, CDR2 SAAADI. This CDR3 is 13 amino acids long. The ends were cut back, 6 bases at V and 2 bases at J, with 8 bases in the middle. CDR3 region: CASSLHTYNEQFF. The CDR3, as DNA: TGCGCCAGCAGCTTGCACACCTACAATGAGCAGTTCTTC.

The chain joins TRBV6-4 to TRBJ1-3, with no clear D. The CDR3 runs to 13 residues. V was trimmed by 5 bases and J by 1 base, leaving 6 bases between them. CDR1 MRHNA and CDR2 SNTAGT come from the germline V gene. CDR3 nucleotides: TGTGCCAGCAGTATTAGTTCTGGAAACACCATATATTTT. Its translation: CASSISSGNTIYF.

CDR3 sequence: CASRNSDKGYEQYF. CDR3 coding DNA: TGTGCCAGCAGAAACAGTGATAAAGGCTACGAGCAGTACTTC. The V gene is TRBV6-6, the J gene TRBJ2-7; D is undetermined. The CDR3 consists of 14 residues. V was clipped by 6 bases and J by 3 bases, with 15 bases between them. The V gene's germline CDR1 is MNHNY and CDR2 SVGAGI (reference sequence).

This clone was observed a handful of times. V gene TRBV18 combines with J gene TRBJ1-6; D unclear. The CDR3 is 17 residues long. Germline CDR1 reads KGHSH; CDR2 reads LQKENI. V shed 0 bases and J shed 9 bases, with 18 bases lying between them. The CDR3 protein is CASSPPIRPFIGSPLHF. CDR3 DNA sequence: TGTGCCAGCTCACCACCGATCAGGCCCTTTATTGGTTCACCCCTCCACTTT.

The chain links TRBV5-4 to TRBJ2-7, with 7 bases identical to TRBD2. CDR1 and CDR2 from the germline V gene are SGHNT and YYREEE (reference sequence). The V and J ends lost 4 bases and 7 bases, in that order; junction bases with no gene match: 8. This CDR3 is built from 13 residues. The DNA for the CDR3 is TGTGCCAGCAGCCGGGGGGAGGCGTGGGAGCAGTACTTC. Translated: CASSRGEAWEQYF.

CDR3 sequence: CASSPGPLSSYNSPLHF. The CDR3 nucleotides read TGTGCCAGCAGCCCTGGGCCCCTGAGCTCCTATAATTCACCCCTCCACTTT. The chain combines TRBV5-6 with TRBJ1-6; D call uncertain. Trimming pared 4 bases from V and 0 bases from J, leaving 14 bases between. Germline values: CDR1 SGHDT, CDR2 YYEEEE. There are 17 residues in the CDR3.

V and J are TRBV10-2 and TRBJ2-1, with 11 positions matching TRBD2. This CDR3 has 17 residues. The germline CDR1 and CDR2 sequences are WSHSY and SAAADI. V shed 6 bases and J 8 bases; nucleotides not matched to a gene: 15. CDR3 coding DNA: TGCGCCAGCAGGTCCATAGCGGGAGGGCCTGGGTACCATGAGCAGTTCTTC. Encoded protein: CASRSIAGGPGYHEQFF.

Only one count was recorded for this clone. This chain connects TRBV5-5 to TRBJ1-1; D remains ambiguous. V was shortened by 4 bases and J by 4 bases, with 14 bases between the two germline ends. Germline V gene lookup returns CDR1 SGHKS and CDR2 YYEKEE (reference sequence). The length of the CDR3 is 14 residues. Here the CDR3 DNA reads TGTGCCAGCAGCCGGGAGAGTTTCGGCACTGAAGCTTTCTTT. It encodes CASSRESFGTEAFF.

The V gene is TRBV27, the J gene TRBJ2-7; 9 bases are a match to TRBD2. The CDR3 spans 16 residues. With 4 bases clipped from V and 1 base from J, the junction kept 8 bases outside the gene matches. CDR1 is MNHEY, CDR2 SMNVEV, per germline (reference sequence). The CDR3 region is CASSSLAGTRSYEQYF. The DNA of the CDR3 is TGTGCCAGCAGTTCTCTAGCGGGGACGCGATCCTACGAGCAGTACTTC.

The chain links TRBV28 to TRBJ1-1; the D gene is possibly TRBD1 (5 bases). CDR3 size: 14 residues. V was clipped by 3 bases and J by 1 base, with 9 bases between them. Looked up from germline, CDR1 is MDHEN and CDR2 is SYDVKM. The CDR3 DNA reads TGTGCCAGCAGTTTGCGGGACGCGAACACTGAAGCTTTCTTT. It yields the protein CASSLRDANTEAFF.

The chain joins TRBV19 to TRBJ2-7, with TRBD1 matching 7 bases. Germline loops: CDR1 LNHDA, CDR2 SQIVND (reference sequence). The CDR3 length is 16 residues. The trim removed 6 bases at V and 2 bases at J, leaving 13 bases unmatched. This CDR3 is CASSQPTGAVTYEQYF. CDR3 DNA sequence: TGTGCCAGTAGCCAACCTACAGGGGCCGTCACCTACGAGCAGTACTTC. The whole variable domain, filled in from reference TRBV19 and TRBJ2-7, reads DGGITQSPKYLFRKEGQNVTLSCEQNLNHDAMYWYRQDPGQGLRLIYYSQIVNDFQKGDIAEGYSVSREKKESFPLTVTSAQKNPTAFYLCASSQPTGAVTYEQYFGPGTRLTVT.

Of note for this clone: This same CDR3 is encoded by further DNA sequences in the sample. The chain joins TRBV20-1 to TRBJ2-7; D remains unclear. Germline CDR1 DFQATT, CDR2 SNEGSKA (reference sequence). Trimming cost V 0 bases and J 4 bases, with 4 bases left between them. This CDR3 is built from 11 residues. The CDR3 nucleotides are TGCAGTGCTAGAGATATGTACGAGCAGTACTTC. This sequence encodes CSARDMYEQYF.

The chain recombines TRBV15 with TRBJ2-1; D is possibly TRBD2 (6 bases). Trimming removed 2 bases at V and 8 bases at J, with 13 bases between. Germline CDR1 reads LNHNV; CDR2 reads YYDKDF (reference sequence). The CDR3 is made up of 14 amino acids. The CDR3 DNA sequence: TGTGCCACCAGCAGAAGGCAGTCGGGGGATGAGCAGTTCTTC. This gives the protein CATSRRQSGDEQFF.

Concerning this clone itself: Other nucleotide sequences from this sample produce the same CDR3. The chain recombines TRBV18 with TRBJ1-4; 10 bases align to TRBD1. CDR1 and CDR2 from the germline V gene are KGHSH and LQKENI. Trimming cost V 0 bases and J 5 bases; bases outside gene matches: 0. CDR3 size: 15 residues. CDR3 nucleotides: TGTGCCAGCTCACCACCGGGACAGGGGAATGAAAAACTGTTTTTT. It codes for CASSPPGQGNEKLFF.

The chain combines TRBV28 with TRBJ2-3; D perhaps matches TRBD2 (6 bases). Trimming pared 2 bases from V and 0 bases from J, leaving 9 bases between. This CDR3 is 15 amino acids long. The germline gives CDR1 MDHEN, CDR2 SYDVKM. The CDR3 sequence is CASSLAGSSTDTQYF. CDR3 DNA: TGTGCCAGCAGTTTAGCGGGATCAAGCACAGATACGCAGTATTTT.

This clone was detected a few times. This rearrangement joins TRBV29-1 to TRBJ2-1; TRBD1 aligns across 9 bases. The CDR3 has 14 amino acids. Unmatched junction bases numbered 4, after V lost 7 bases and J lost 0 bases. Germline CDR1 SQVTM, CDR2 ANQGSEA. CDR3 sequence reads: CSGGGQGSYNEQFF. CDR3 nucleotide sequence: TGCAGCGGGGGGGGACAGGGCTCCTACAATGAGCAGTTCTTC.

V usage is TRBV10-1 and J usage is TRBJ2-3, with 13 bases fitting TRBD2. V dropped 6 bases and J dropped 3; count of bases not matched to a gene: 3. The germline CDR1 and CDR2 sequences are WNHNN and SYGVQD (reference sequence). This CDR3 has 15 residues. The CDR3 spells CASSSTSGGTDTQYF. As DNA, the CDR3 is TGCGCCAGCAGCTCGACTAGCGGGGGGACAGATACGCAGTATTTT.

This clone showed up just a few times. V gene TRBV30 combines with J gene TRBJ1-1; the D gene is possibly TRBD1 (5 bases). CDR1 GTSNPN and CDR2 SVGIG come from the germline V gene (reference sequence). V was cut by 0 bases and J by 0 bases, with 26 bases left in between. The CDR3 contains 20 residues. The CDR3 reads CAWSVPLGHPAYLMNTEAFF. The CDR3 region has the DNA TGTGCCTGGAGTGTACCCCTAGGACATCCAGCCTACCTGATGAACACTGAAGCTTTCTTT.

This chain joins TRBV7-9 and TRBJ2-2; tentative D call: TRBD2 (5 bases). V dropped 5 bases and J dropped 7 bases, with 20 bases sitting between them. The germline V gene has CDR1 SEHNR and CDR2 FQNEAQ (reference sequence). This CDR3 contains 16 residues. CDR3 protein: CASSPGRPSLGGELFF. The CDR3 DNA reads as TGTGCCAGCAGCCCGGGCCGGCCTAGCCTGGGCGGGGAGCTGTTTTTT.

The sample holds one count of this clone. The rearrangement joins TRBV27 to TRBJ2-3, with 10 bases identical to TRBD2. This CDR3 is 16 amino acids long. The junction had 10 bases not matched to a gene; V was cut back by 6 bases and J by 4 bases. CDR1 MNHEY and CDR2 SMNVEV come from the germline V gene (reference sequence). In DNA, the CDR3 is TGTGCCAGCAGCCCTTTAGCGGGAGGTATCTCAGATACGCAGTATTTT. Translation gives CASSPLAGGISDTQYF.

The chain combines TRBV5-1 with TRBJ2-7, with 9 bases matching TRBD1. Germline CDR1 is SGHRS and CDR2 is YFSETQ. CDR3 length: 15 residues. V shed 4 bases and J 5 bases; nucleotides not matched to a gene: 10. In DNA, the CDR3 is TGCGCCAGCAGCGATCCCCGGACAGGGGAACACGAGCAGTACTTC. Its protein product is CASSDPRTGEHEQYF.